The 2 T cell receptor beta chains reported below all come from one sample, sequenced in a study of control samples from healthy donors and cancer patients. Sequencing used immunoSEQ multiplex PCR; TCRdb keeps in-frame clones, though not all of them. The table lists about 180,000 clones, 85% to 90% of them singletons. Sequencing was performed on blood. These receptors came from a woman between 50 and 59 years old in good health.

The rearrangement uses TRBV12-5 and TRBJ1-5, with D maybe TRBD1 (5 bases). The CDR3 covers 15 residues. The germline gives CDR1 LGHNT, CDR2 FRNRAP. Trimming shortened V by 3 bases and J by 0 bases, and 9 bases separated the two germline ends. The CDR3 DNA reads as TGTGCTAGTGGTTTTATGAGGGGTAGCAATCAGCCCCAGCATTTT. Translated: CASGFMRGSNQPQHF.

This sequence joins TRBV18 and TRBJ1-1, with no clear D. There are 13 residues in the CDR3. Germline lookup yields CDR1 KGHSH and CDR2 LQKENI. Trimming removed 5 bases from V and 1 base from J, with 8 bases in between. The CDR3 here is CASSSARNTEAFF. The CDR3 region has the DNA TGTGCCAGCTCAAGCGCAAGGAACACTGAAGCTTTCTTT.